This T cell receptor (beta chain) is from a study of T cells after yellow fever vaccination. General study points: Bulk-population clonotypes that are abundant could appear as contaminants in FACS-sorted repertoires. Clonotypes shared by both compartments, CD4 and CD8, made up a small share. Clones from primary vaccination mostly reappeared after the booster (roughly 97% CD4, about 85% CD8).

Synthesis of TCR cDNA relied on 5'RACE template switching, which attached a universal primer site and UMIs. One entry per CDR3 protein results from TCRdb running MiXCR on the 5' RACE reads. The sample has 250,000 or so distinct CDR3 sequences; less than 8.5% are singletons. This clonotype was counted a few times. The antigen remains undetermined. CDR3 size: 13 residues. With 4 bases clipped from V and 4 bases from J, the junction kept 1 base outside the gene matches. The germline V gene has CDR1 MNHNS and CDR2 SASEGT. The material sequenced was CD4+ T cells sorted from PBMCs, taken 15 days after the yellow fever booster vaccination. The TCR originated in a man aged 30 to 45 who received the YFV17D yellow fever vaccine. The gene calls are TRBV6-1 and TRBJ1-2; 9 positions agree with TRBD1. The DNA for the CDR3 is TGTGCCAGCAGTGCGGGACAGGGCTATGGCTACACCTTC. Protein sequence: CASSAGQGYGYTF.